Below, 5 T cell receptor beta chains from the same sample are listed, as sequenced in a study of cytomegalovirus exposure and HLA in healthy donors. The PCR used 60 Vbeta and 13 Jbeta primers. The data were produced by immunoSEQ multiplex PCR, yet TCRdb's version contains in-frame clones alone and is incomplete. The data contain fewer than 250,000 clones, 82% of them singletons. Input material: PBMCs. The origin of the receptors is a man in his forties or fifties in good health and CMV-seropositive.

The V call is TRBV5-5, the J call TRBJ2-7, with 9 nucleotides matching TRBD1. The CDR3 covers 16 residues. Germline trimming cut 5 bases from V and 5 bases from J; bases unmatched to any gene: 14. Germline V gene sequence: CDR1 SGHKS, CDR2 YYEKEE (reference sequence). CDR3 sequence: CASSQQGAVGANEQYF. DNA of the CDR3: TGTGCCAGCAGTCAACAGGGGGCGGTCGGGGCGAACGAGCAGTACTTC. The variable domain in full, with the rest retrieved from reference TRBV5-5 and TRBJ2-7, is DAGVTQSPTHLIKTRGQQVTLRCSPISGHKSVSWYQQVLGQGPQFIFQYYEKEERGRGNFPDRFSARQFPNYSSELNVNALLLGDSALYLCASSQQGAVGANEQYFGPGTRLTVT.

This clone was seen a handful of times. The chain carries TRBV4-2 and TRBJ2-5; 8 bases fit TRBD1. The CDR3 has 15 residues. Germline V gene data show CDR1 as LGHNA and CDR2 as YNFKEQ. Trimming cost V 1 base and J 5 bases; bases outside gene matches: 6. The CDR3 region has the DNA TGTGCCAGCAGCCAAGCCGGGACAGGTCTTGAGACCCAGTACTTC. This translates into CASSQAGTGLETQYF.

This clone was picked up one time. This chain joins TRBV14 and TRBJ2-5; 9 positions agree with TRBD2. The germline V gene encodes CDR1 SGHDN and CDR2 FVKESK. The CDR3 runs to 18 residues. The trim removed 1 base at V and 5 bases at J, leaving 14 bases unmatched. In nucleotides, the CDR3 is TGTGCCAGCAGCCAAGGAGAGGGCCTAGCGGGATTATTTGAGACCCAGTACTTC. Translation gives CASSQGEGLAGLFETQYF. The whole variable domain, remainder taken from reference TRBV14 and TRBJ2-5, is EAGVTQFPSHSVIEKGQTVTLRCDPISGHDNLYWYRRVMGKEIKFLLHFVKESKQDESGMPNNRFLAERTGGTYSTLKVQPAELEDSGVYFCASSQGEGLAGLFETQYFGPGTRLLVL.

The genes are TRBV5-5 and TRBJ2-1; 10 positions match TRBD2. With V trimmed by 0 bases and J by 3 bases, 3 bases remained unmatched. The CDR3 is 16 residues long. Germline CDR1 SGHKS, CDR2 YYEKEE (reference sequence). This CDR3 reads CASSLASGSVYNEQFF. In nucleotides, the CDR3 is TGTGCCAGCAGCTTGGCTAGCGGGAGCGTCTACAATGAGCAGTTCTTC.

CDR3 residues: CASSSPGQAAYEQYF. For the CDR3, the DNA is TGTGCCAGCAGTTCCCCGGGACAGGCGGCCTACGAGCAGTACTTC. The V call is TRBV28, the J call TRBJ2-7, with 8 nucleotides matching TRBD1. CDR1 is MDHEN, CDR2 SYDVKM, per germline. The CDR3 totals 15 residues. Trimming took 4 bases from V and 2 from J; bases not matched to a gene: 7. The full variable domain, rest sourced from reference TRBV28 and TRBJ2-7, is DVKVTQSSRYLVKRTGEKVFLECVQDMDHENMFWYRQDPGLGLRLIYFSYDVKMKEKGDIPEGYSVSREKKERFSLILESASTNQTSMYLCASSSPGQAAYEQYFGPGTRLTVT.